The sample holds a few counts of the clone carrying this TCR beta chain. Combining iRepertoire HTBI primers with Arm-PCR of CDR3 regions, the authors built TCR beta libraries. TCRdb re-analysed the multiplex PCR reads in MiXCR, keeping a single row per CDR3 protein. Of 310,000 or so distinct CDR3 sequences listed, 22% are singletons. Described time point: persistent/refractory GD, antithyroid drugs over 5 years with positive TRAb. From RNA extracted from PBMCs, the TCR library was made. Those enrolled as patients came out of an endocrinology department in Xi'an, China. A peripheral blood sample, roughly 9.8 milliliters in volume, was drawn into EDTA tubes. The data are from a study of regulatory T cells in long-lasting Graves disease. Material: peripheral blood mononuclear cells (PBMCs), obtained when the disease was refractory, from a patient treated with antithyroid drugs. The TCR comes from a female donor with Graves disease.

This CDR3 reads CSASTLQAELFF. In DNA, the CDR3 is TGCAGTGCTAGCACCCTCCAGGCGGAGCTGTTTTTT. This chain joins TRBV20-1 and TRBJ2-2; D is ambiguous. Trimming took off 3 bases at V and 10 bases at J, with 12 bases between the two ends. The CDR3 totals 12 residues. CDR1 and CDR2 (germline): DFQATT, SNEGSKA (reference sequence).